What follows are 9 T cell receptor beta chains derived from one specimen sequenced in a study of shared clonotypes between healthy human individuals. Produced via immunoSEQ multiplex PCR; TCRdb's table is partial and in-frame only. The sample shows 85,000 to 100,000 clones, over 60% of them seen only once. Sequenced material: memory CD8+ T cells sorted from blood. The subset is: CD45RO+ cells pooled with CCR7-negative TemRA cells. The receptor set was obtained from a man aged 30 to 39 in good health.

This rearrangement joins TRBV30 to TRBJ1-2, with 9 nucleotides matching TRBD1. The germline V gene encodes CDR1 GTSNPN and CDR2 SVGIG (reference sequence). With 2 bases clipped from V and 6 bases from J, the junction kept 7 bases outside the gene matches. The length of the CDR3 is 14 residues. CDR3 nucleotide sequence: TGTGCCTGGAGTAGCGGGACAGGGAGACATGGCTACACCTTC. It translates to CAWSSGTGRHGYTF.

The chain recombines TRBV2 with TRBJ2-5; 10 bases line up with TRBD1. The V gene's germline CDR1 is SNHLY and CDR2 FYNNEI. V gave up 8 bases and J gave up 5 bases; unmatched junction bases: 14. CDR3 size: 16 residues. CDR3 residues: CASLVARQGARETQYF. CDR3 nucleotide sequence: TGTGCCAGCCTCGTAGCCCGACAGGGGGCGCGTGAGACCCAGTACTTC.

This clone was observed a handful of times. This chain joins TRBV4-3 and TRBJ1-1, with D perhaps matching TRBD1 (5 bases). Trimming pared 0 bases from V and 6 bases from J, leaving 17 bases between. CDR1 and CDR2 from the germline V gene are LGHNA and YSLEER. The CDR3 sequence is 16 residues long. DNA for the CDR3: TGCGCCAGCAGCCAAGATGCTGGGACCTTTGAGGCTGAAGCTTTCTTT. Its translation: CASSQDAGTFEAEAFF.

The chain is built from TRBV30 and TRBJ1-1, with 8 nucleotides matching TRBD1. There are 15 residues in the CDR3. Germline lookup yields CDR1 GTSNPN and CDR2 SVGIG (reference sequence). V dropped 0 bases and J dropped 2; count of bases not matched to a gene: 5. CDR3 protein: CAWSVGDRINTEAFF. CDR3 bases: TGTGCCTGGAGTGTAGGGGACAGGATTAACACTGAAGCTTTCTTT.

The V gene is TRBV6-4, the J gene TRBJ2-2; D ambiguous. The CDR3 length is 14 residues. Trimming removed 5 bases at V and 7 bases at J, with 14 bases between. Germline V gives CDR1 MRHNA, CDR2 SNTAGT. The chain's CDR3 is CASSTTYRVGELFF. CDR3 nucleotides: TGTGCCAGCAGTACGACCTATAGAGTCGGGGAGCTGTTTTTT.

This chain links TRBV27 with TRBJ1-5, with a possible D match to TRBD1 (6 bases). Germline CDR1 reads MNHEY; CDR2 reads SMNVEV (reference sequence). Deletions cut 6 bases from V and 6 bases from J, with 12 bases between. The CDR3 runs to 13 residues. The CDR3 coding sequence is TGTGCCAGCAGCCTACAGGGAGGTCAGCCCCAGCATTTT. Translated: CASSLQGGQPQHF.

V gene TRBV10-1 combines with J gene TRBJ2-7; D perhaps matches TRBD2 (7 bases). V lost 11 bases and J lost 4, with 30 bases in between. The V gene's germline CDR1 is WNHNN and CDR2 SYGVQD (reference sequence). CDR3 length: 17 residues. The CDR3 nucleotides are TGCGCCCGAACGGGGGGCCGGGACACTTCACCAGTTTACGAGCAGTACTTC. Encoded protein: CARTGGRDTSPVYEQYF.

This sequence joins TRBV11-2 and TRBJ1-5; perhaps TRBD1 as D (6 bases). V was clipped by 5 bases and J by 3 bases, with 17 bases between them. The CDR3 extends over 16 amino acids. CDR1 SGHAT and CDR2 FQNNGV come from the germline V gene. The CDR3: CASSPRSRGNNQPQHF. CDR3 bases: TGTGCCAGCAGCCCTAGGTCAAGGGGGAACAATCAGCCCCAGCATTTT.

This clone was recorded a few times. The V call is TRBV4-1, the J call TRBJ2-1; D possibly corresponds to TRBD1 (5 bases). The CDR3 covers 14 residues. Germline-derived CDR1 and CDR2 are MGHRA and YSYEKL. V shed 0 bases and J shed 5 bases, with 8 bases lying between them. CDR3 residues: CASSQEGRDNEQFF. CDR3 DNA sequence: TGCGCCAGCAGCCAAGAAGGCAGGGACAATGAGCAGTTCTTC.